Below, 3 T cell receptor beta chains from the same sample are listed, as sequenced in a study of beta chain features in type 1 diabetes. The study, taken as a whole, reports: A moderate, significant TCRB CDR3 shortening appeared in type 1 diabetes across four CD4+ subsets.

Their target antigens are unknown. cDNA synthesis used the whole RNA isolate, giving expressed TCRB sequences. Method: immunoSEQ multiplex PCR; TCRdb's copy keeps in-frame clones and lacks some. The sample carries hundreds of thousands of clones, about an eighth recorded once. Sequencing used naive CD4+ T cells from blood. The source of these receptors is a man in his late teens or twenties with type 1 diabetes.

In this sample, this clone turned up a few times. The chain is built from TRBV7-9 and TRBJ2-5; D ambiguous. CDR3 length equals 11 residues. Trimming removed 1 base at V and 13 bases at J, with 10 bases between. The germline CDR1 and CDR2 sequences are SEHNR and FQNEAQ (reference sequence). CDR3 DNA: TGTGCCAGCAGCTTAGGCGAAATGGTGTACTTC. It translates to CASSLGEMVYF. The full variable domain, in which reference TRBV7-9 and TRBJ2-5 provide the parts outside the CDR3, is DTGVSQNPRHKITKRGQNVTFRCDPISEHNRLYWYRQTLGQGPEFLTYFQNEAQLEKSRLLSDRFSAERPKGSFSTLEIQRTEQGDSAMYLCASSLGEMVYFGPGTRLLVL.

CDR3 amino acids: CASSQGDRLKSNYGYTF. The CDR3 nucleotides are TGCGCCAGCAGCCAAGGGGACAGATTAAAATCAAACTATGGCTACACCTTC. The rearrangement joins TRBV4-1 to TRBJ1-2; TRBD1 matches 7 bases. This CDR3 is 17 amino acids long. Germline CDR1 and CDR2: MGHRA and YSYEKL. V shed 1 base, J shed 2 bases, and the junction held 10 bases outside the gene matches.

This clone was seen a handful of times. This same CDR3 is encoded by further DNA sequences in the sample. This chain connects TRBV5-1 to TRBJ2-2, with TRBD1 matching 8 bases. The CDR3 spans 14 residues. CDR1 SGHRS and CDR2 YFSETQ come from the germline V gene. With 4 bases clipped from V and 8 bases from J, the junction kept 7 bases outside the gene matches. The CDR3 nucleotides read TGCGCCAGCAGCCTCGGACAGGGTGCGGGGGAGCTGTTTTTT. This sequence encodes CASSLGQGAGELFF.